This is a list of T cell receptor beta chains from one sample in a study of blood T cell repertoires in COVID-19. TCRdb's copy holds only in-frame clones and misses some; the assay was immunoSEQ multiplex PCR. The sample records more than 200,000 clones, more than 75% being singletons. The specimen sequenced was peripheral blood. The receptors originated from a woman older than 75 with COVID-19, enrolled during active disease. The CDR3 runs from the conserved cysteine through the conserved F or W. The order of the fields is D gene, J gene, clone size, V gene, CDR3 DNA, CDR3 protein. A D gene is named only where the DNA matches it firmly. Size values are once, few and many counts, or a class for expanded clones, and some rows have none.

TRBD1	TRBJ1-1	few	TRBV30	TGTGCCTGGAGGTTCAGGGGGCAAGTAGACACTGAAGCTTTCTTT	CAWRFRGQVDTEAFF
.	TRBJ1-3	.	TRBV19	TGTGCCAGTAGTATTATCCAACGGAGCTCTGGAAACACCATATATTTT	CASSIIQRSSGNTIYF
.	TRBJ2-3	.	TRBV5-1	TGCGCCAGCAGCTCCGGGACTCTGAGAGATACGCAGTATTTT	CASSSGTLRDTQYF
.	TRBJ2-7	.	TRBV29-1	TGCAGCGTTAACAGGGTGGGCGAGCAGTACTTC	CSVNRVGEQYF
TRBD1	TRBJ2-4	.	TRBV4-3	TGCGCCAGCAGCCAAGAAGAGCAGGGGGTAGCCAAAAACATTCAGTACTTC	CASSQEEQGVAKNIQYF
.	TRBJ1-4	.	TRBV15	TGTGCCACCAGCAGAGATCGAGGGAATGAAAAACTGTTTTTT	CATSRDRGNEKLFF
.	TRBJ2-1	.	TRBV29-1	TGCAGCGTTGAAAGACAATTATATGATGAGCAGTTCTTC	CSVERQLYDEQFF
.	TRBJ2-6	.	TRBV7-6	TGTGCCAGCAGCTTTCAATCTGGGGCCAACGTCCTGACTTTC	CASSFQSGANVLTF
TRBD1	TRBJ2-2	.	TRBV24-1	TGTGCCACCAGTGACCCCATCGGGACAGGGGGAACCGGGGAGCTGTTTTTT	CATSDPIGTGGTGELFF
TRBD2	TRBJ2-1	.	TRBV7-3	TGTGCCAGCAGCTTAACACCAGCGGGATTTTACAATGAGCAGTTCTTC	CASSLTPAGFYNEQFF
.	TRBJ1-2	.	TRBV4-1	TGCGCCAGCAGCCAAGCATCTCTGGTCTATAACTATGGCTACACCTTC	CASSQASLVYNYGYTF
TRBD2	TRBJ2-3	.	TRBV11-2	TGTGCCAGCAGCTTCGTACTCGGGGGGTATACGCAGTATTTT	CASSFVLGGYTQYF
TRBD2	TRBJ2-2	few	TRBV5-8	TGTGCCAGCAGACCGTCTATGGGACTAACGAACACCGGGGAGCTGTTTTTT	CASRPSMGLTNTGELFF
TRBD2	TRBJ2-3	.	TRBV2	TGTGCCAGCATAAGCGGGGGGGCCTTAGATACGCAGTATTTT	CASISGGALDTQYF
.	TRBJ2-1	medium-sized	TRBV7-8	TGTGCCAGCAGCTTAGTAGTGGGGGGATTTTACCATGAGCAGTTCTTC	CASSLVVGGFYHEQFF
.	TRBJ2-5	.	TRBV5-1	TGCGCCAGCAGCTTAGGGGGGGCGCCACGGGAGACCCAGTACTTC	CASSLGGAPRETQYF
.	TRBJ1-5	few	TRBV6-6	TGTGCCAGCAGTTACCAACAGGAATATAGCAATCAGCCCCAGCATTTT	CASSYQQEYSNQPQHF
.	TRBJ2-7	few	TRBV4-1	TGCGCCAGCAGCCAAGATAGTGAGGACGAGCAGTACTTC	CASSQDSEDEQYF
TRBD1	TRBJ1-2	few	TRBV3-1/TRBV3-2	TGTGCCAGCAGCCAAGGCGGACAGGGAGATGGCTACACCTTC	CASSQGGQGDGYTF
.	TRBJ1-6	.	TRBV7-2	TGTGCCAGCAGCCCACGGGTTTCACCCCTCCACTTT	CASSPRVSPLHF
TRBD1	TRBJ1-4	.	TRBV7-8	TGTGCCAGCAGCCCTAGGATGGACAGGGGGCTTTTAACTAATGAAAAACTGTTTTTT	CASSPRMDRGLLTNEKLFF
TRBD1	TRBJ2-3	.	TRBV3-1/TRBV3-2	TGTGCCAGCAGCCTACGGGACAGACTCACAGATACGCAGTATTTT	CASSLRDRLTDTQYF
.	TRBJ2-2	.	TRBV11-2	TGTGCCAGCAGCCCTACGAACACCGGGGAGCTGTTTTTT	CASSPTNTGELFF
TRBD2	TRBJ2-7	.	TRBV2	TGTGCCAGCAGTCGCGGGAGACCCTACGAGCAGTACTTC	CASSRGRPYEQYF
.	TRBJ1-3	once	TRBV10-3	TGTGCCATCAGTGAGGAAGGACAATTCGTCTCTGGAAACACCATATATTTT	CAISEEGQFVSGNTIYF
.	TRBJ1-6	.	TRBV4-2	TGTGCCAGCAGCCTCTCTACCCTGGGGGGGCCGTCGAGCTCCTATAATTCACCCCTCCACTTT	CASSLSTLGGPSSSYNSPLHF
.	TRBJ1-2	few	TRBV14	TGTGCCAGTAACAGGGTCGAAGGCACCGATGGCTACACCTTC	CASNRVEGTDGYTF
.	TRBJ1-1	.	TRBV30	TGTGCCTGGGCGGGTCTACTGAACACTGAAGCTTTCTTT	CAWAGLLNTEAFF
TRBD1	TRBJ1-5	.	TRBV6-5	TGTGCCAGCAGTACCAGACAGGGCGGCAATCAGCCCCAGCATTTT	CASSTRQGGNQPQHF
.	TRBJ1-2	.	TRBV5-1	TGCGCCAGCAGCTTGGAGAGGCAGGGCTATGGCTACACCTTC	CASSLERQGYGYTF
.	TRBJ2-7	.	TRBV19	TGTGCCAGTAGCAGGGATTTTAGCTCCTACGAGCAGTACTTC	CASSRDFSSYEQYF
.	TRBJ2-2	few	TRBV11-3	TGTGCCAGCAGCATCTCAGGGTATAACGCCGGGGAGCTGTTTTTT	CASSISGYNAGELFF
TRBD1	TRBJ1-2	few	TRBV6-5	TGTGCCAGCAGAATTCTAACAGGGGATTATGGCTACACCTTC	CASRILTGDYGYTF
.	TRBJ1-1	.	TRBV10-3	TGTGCCATCAAAGGAACAGGGCAAATGAACACTGAAGCTTTCTTT	CAIKGTGQMNTEAFF
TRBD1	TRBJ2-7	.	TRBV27	TGTGCCAGCAGTTCCCTGGACAGGGCCAGGTTTGGCGAGCAGTACTTC	CASSSLDRARFGEQYF
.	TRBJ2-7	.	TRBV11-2	TGTGCCAGCAGCACCCAGGTGGAGGGCAGGGGGAACGAGCAGTACTTC	CASSTQVEGRGNEQYF
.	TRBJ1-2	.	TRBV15	TGTGCCACCAGCAGAGGTCCAGGGTACTATGGCTACACCTTC	CATSRGPGYYGYTF
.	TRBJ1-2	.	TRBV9	TGTGCCAGCAGCGATCAGCGAAACTATGGCTACACCTTC	CASSDQRNYGYTF
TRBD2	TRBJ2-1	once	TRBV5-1	TGCGCCAGCAGCTCACTAGCGGGAGTTTTCAATGAGCAGTTCTTC	CASSSLAGVFNEQFF
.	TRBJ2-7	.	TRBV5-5	TGTGCCAGCAGCCCCCGTTCCACGATAGTCGAGCAGTACTTC	CASSPRSTIVEQYF
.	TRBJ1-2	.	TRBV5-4	TGTGCCAGCAGCTTGGCGGGGGTAGATGGCTACACCTTC	CASSLAGVDGYTF
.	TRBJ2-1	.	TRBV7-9	TGTGCCAGCAGCTTTGTGCGTGAGCAGTTCTTC	CASSFVREQFF
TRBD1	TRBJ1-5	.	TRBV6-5	TGTGCCAGCAGTAGGGACAGCGATAGCAATCAGCCCCAGCATTTT	CASSRDSDSNQPQHF
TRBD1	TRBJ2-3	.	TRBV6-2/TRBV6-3	TGTGCCAGCAGTCGAGGGGGCTTTGAGACGGATACGCAGTATTTT	CASSRGGFETDTQYF
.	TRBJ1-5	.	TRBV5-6	TGTGCCAGCAGCTTTGGCAGGGCCAATCAGCCCCAGCATTTT	CASSFGRANQPQHF
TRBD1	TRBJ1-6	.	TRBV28	TGTGCCAGCAGTTTAGACACTCTAGGACAGGGAGGTAATTCACCCCTCCACTTT	CASSLDTLGQGGNSPLHF
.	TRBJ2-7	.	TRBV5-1	TGCGCCAGCAGCTTGGGGCCCGGGAACTACGAGCAGTACTTC	CASSLGPGNYEQYF
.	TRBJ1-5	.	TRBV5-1	TGCGCCAGCAGCTTGGGCGGGAATAGCAATCAGCCCCAGCATTTT	CASSLGGNSNQPQHF
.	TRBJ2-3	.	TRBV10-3	TGTGCCATCAGAGAGGACAGTGACTTTGTGAGAGATACGCAGTATTTT	CAIREDSDFVRDTQYF
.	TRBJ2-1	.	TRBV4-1	TGCGCCAGCAGCCAAACCTGGAGGGGTCAGCCGCCGGTTAATGAGCAGTTCTTC	CASSQTWRGQPPVNEQFF
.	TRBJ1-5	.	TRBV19	TGTGCCAGTAGTACCAGCGCCGCCACCTTCAATCAGCCCCAGCATTTT	CASSTSAATFNQPQHF
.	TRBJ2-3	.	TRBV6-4	TGTGCCAGCAGTATACAGGGCAGCACAGATACGCAGTATTTT	CASSIQGSTDTQYF
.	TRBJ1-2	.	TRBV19	TGTGCCAGTAGTATCTCTTTTAACTATGGCTACACCTTC	CASSISFNYGYTF
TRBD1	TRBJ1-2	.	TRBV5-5	TGTGCCAGCTCCGGACAGGCGGGCTATGGCTACACCTTC	CASSGQAGYGYTF